Shown below are 19 T cell receptor beta chains from a single sample sequenced in a study of T-cell reconstitution after alpha-beta-depleted transplantation in children. TCRbeta library construction was performed incorporating unique molecular identifiers. MiXCR was run by TCRdb on the PCR reads, yielding one entry per CDR3 protein. The repertoire holds around 800,000 distinct CDR3 sequences, with approximately 15% as singletons. The sample in question was PBMCs, mostly from graft donor cells, obtained 360 days after TCRalphabeta/CD19-depleted stem cell transplant. The receptors were sampled from a male patient younger than 18 who had a stem cell transplant for acute lymphoblastic leukemia, so the T cells may come from the graft donor.

This clonotype was counted ten times or more. V gene TRBV20-1 combines with J gene TRBJ2-4, with unresolved D. Trimming took 5 bases from V and 2 from J, leaving 10 bases between them. The CDR3 consists of 13 residues. Germline V gene data show CDR1 as DFQATT and CDR2 as SNEGSKA (reference sequence). The CDR3 protein is CSAVDVPKNIQYF. CDR3 nucleotide sequence: TGCAGTGCTGTCGACGTTCCCAAAAACATTCAGTACTTC.

The chain joins TRBV7-9 to TRBJ2-2; either TRBD1 or TRBD2 may supply D (6 bases each). This CDR3 has 16 residues. V lost 1 base and J lost 4, with 13 bases in between. Germline loops: CDR1 SEHNR, CDR2 FQNEAQ (reference sequence). The CDR3 loop is CASSLGGGLITGELFF. Here the CDR3 DNA reads TGTGCCAGCAGCTTAGGAGGGGGACTCATCACCGGGGAGCTGTTTTTT.

This CDR3 is CSVESTGGYTF. For the CDR3, the DNA is TGCAGCGTTGAAAGCACTGGCGGCTACACCTTC. This chain joins TRBV29-1 and TRBJ1-2, with D unresolved. The V gene lost 2 bases and the J gene lost 8 bases, with 9 bases spanning the gap. Germline V lookup: CDR1 SQVTM, CDR2 ANQGSEA. The CDR3 spans 11 residues. The full variable domain, completed using reference TRBV29-1 and TRBJ1-2, is SAVISQKPSRDICQRGTSLTIQCQVDSQVTMMFWYRQQPGQSLTLIATANQGSEATYESGFVIDKFPISRPNLTFSTLTVSNMSPEDSSIYLCSVESTGGYTFGSGTRLTVV.

This clonotype was observed a few times. The chain carries TRBV4-1 and TRBJ2-1, with TRBD2 identical over 9 bases. J was trimmed by 9 bases and V by 5 bases; bases with no gene match: 20. CDR1 MGHRA and CDR2 YSYEKL come from the germline V gene. This CDR3 has 18 amino acids. CDR3 sequence reads: CASSFSLRLAASDSEQFF. CDR3 nucleotide sequence: TGCGCCAGCAGCTTTTCGCTCAGACTAGCGGCGTCAGATAGTGAGCAGTTCTTC.

This clonotype has more than one count but fewer than ten. The chain carries TRBV18 and TRBJ2-4; unclear D gene. The V and J ends lost 1 base and 10 bases respectively, with 14 bases between them. The germline V gene has CDR1 KGHSH and CDR2 LQKENI. This CDR3 contains 14 residues. The DNA of the CDR3 is TGTGCCAGCTCACCACGAGGATCGGAGCTTATTCAGTACTTC. This codes for CASSPRGSELIQYF.

This clonotype was counted ten times or more. The V call is TRBV5-6, the J call TRBJ1-5; D not certain. Germline lookup yields CDR1 SGHDT and CDR2 YYEEEE. The CDR3 consists of 14 residues. The ends were cut back, 0 bases at V and 0 bases at J, with 4 bases in the middle. CDR3 sequence: CASSLGPSNQPQHF. CDR3 DNA sequence: TGTGCCAGCAGCTTGGGGCCTAGCAATCAGCCCCAGCATTTT.

This clonotype was recorded a few times. The chain recombines TRBV5-1 with TRBJ2-1, with TRBD1 matching over 7 bases. Germline V CDR1 and CDR2: SGHRS, YFSETQ. Trimming cost V 0 bases and J 0 bases; bases outside gene matches: 6. The CDR3 sequence is 17 residues long. The CDR3 DNA reads as TGCGCCAGCAGCTTGGAGGGGACAGTGAGCTCCTACAATGAGCAGTTCTTC. Translation: CASSLEGTVSSYNEQFF.

Ten or more counts support this clonotype. The chain couples TRBV29-1 to TRBJ1-2; D unresolved. The ends were cut back, 3 bases at V and 5 bases at J, with 19 bases in the middle. The CDR3 contains 15 residues. Germline CDR1 SQVTM, CDR2 ANQGSEA. The CDR3 loop reads CSVEPLDPSQYGYTF. The CDR3 DNA reads TGCAGCGTTGAGCCCCTCGACCCATCCCAGTATGGCTACACCTTC. Full variable domain (outside the CDR3, taken from reference TRBV29-1 and TRBJ1-2): SAVISQKPSRDICQRGTSLTIQCQVDSQVTMMFWYRQQPGQSLTLIATANQGSEATYESGFVIDKFPISRPNLTFSTLTVSNMSPEDSSIYLCSVEPLDPSQYGYTFGSGTRLTVV.

V is TRBV7-2 and J is TRBJ2-7; D unresolved. Germline V gene lookup returns CDR1 SGHTA and CDR2 FQGNSA. The CDR3 sequence is 13 residues long. The V end lost 6 bases, the J end lost 2 bases, and 11 bases lay between the germline ends. The DNA of the CDR3 is TGTGCCAGCAGAATGGACGCCACCTACGAGCAGTACTTC. This encodes CASRMDATYEQYF. Looking up the rest from reference TRBV7-2 and TRBJ2-7 gives the full variable domain: GAGVSQSPSNKVTEKGKDVELRCDPISGHTALYWYRQSLGQGLEFLIYFQGNSAPDKSGLPSDRFSAERTGGSVSTLTIQRTQQEDSAVYLCASRMDATYEQYFGPGTRLTVT.

The chain has TRBV10-1 and TRBJ2-5; 10 bases are shared with TRBD1. Germline V CDR1 and CDR2: WNHNN, SYGVQD (reference sequence). There are 13 residues in the CDR3. V was clipped by 4 bases and J by 4 bases; unmatched bases: 0. CDR3 protein: CASSGDRGETQYF. The DNA of the CDR3 is TGCGCCAGCAGTGGGGACAGGGGAGAGACCCAGTACTTC.

This clonotype was detected only a few times. The chain is built from TRBV20-1 and TRBJ2-7, with 7 bases that match TRBD1. Losses at the gene ends were 5 bases for V and 3 bases for J; bases not matched to a gene: 7. The length of the CDR3 is 13 residues. The germline V gene encodes CDR1 DFQATT and CDR2 SNEGSKA (reference sequence). The CDR3, as DNA: TGCAGTGCTGAGACAGGGATCGGCTACGAGCAGTACTTC. Translation gives CSAETGIGYEQYF.

There are many counts of this clonotype. The genes are TRBV12-3 or TRBV12-4 and TRBJ2-6; tentative D call: TRBD2 (5 bases). This CDR3 contains 17 residues. V was shortened by 0 bases and J by 0 bases, with 9 bases between the two germline ends. CDR3 sequence: CASSLAASPSGANVLTF. The DNA for the CDR3 is TGTGCCAGCAGTTTAGCAGCTAGCCCCTCTGGGGCCAACGTCCTGACTTTC.

This clonotype was found a few times. This chain links TRBV12-3 or TRBV12-4 with TRBJ1-2; D gene uncertain. The CDR3 is 11 residues long. V shed 5 bases and J shed 5 bases, with 6 bases lying between them. The CDR3 spells CASSNRYGYTF. DNA of the CDR3: TGTGCCAGCAGTAACAGATATGGCTACACCTTC.

This clonotype turned up a few times. CDR3 nucleotide sequence: TGTGCCAGCAGTCCCAAGCGGGAGAAGTACAATGAGCAGTTCTTC. It is translated as CASSPKREKYNEQFF. This chain joins TRBV25-1 and TRBJ2-1; 8 positions match TRBD2. Looked up from germline, CDR1 is MGHDK and CDR2 is SYGVNS. With 5 bases clipped from V and 4 bases from J, the junction kept 7 bases outside the gene matches. The CDR3 is 15 amino acids. Based on the CDR3 plus reference TRBV25-1 and TRBJ2-1, the full variable domain is EADIYQTPRYLVIGTGKKITLECSQTMGHDKMYWYQQDPGMELHLIHYSYGVNSTEKGDLSSESTVSRIRTEHFPLTLESARPSHTSQYLCASSPKREKYNEQFFGPGTRLTVL.

In this sample, this clonotype turned up a few times. The V call is TRBV29-1, the J call TRBJ1-1, with D maybe TRBD1 (5 bases). V was clipped by 7 bases and J by 4 bases, with 7 bases between them. Germline-derived CDR1 and CDR2 are SQVTM and ANQGSEA. The CDR3 runs 10 residues. The CDR3 coding sequence is TGCAGCGCCGGGGGCACTGAAGCTTTCTTT. Its protein is CSAGGTEAFF. The full variable domain, in which reference TRBV29-1 and TRBJ1-1 provide the parts outside the CDR3, is SAVISQKPSRDICQRGTSLTIQCQVDSQVTMMFWYRQQPGQSLTLIATANQGSEATYESGFVIDKFPISRPNLTFSTLTVSNMSPEDSSIYLCSAGGTEAFFGQGTRLTVV.

This clonotype came up a few times. The chain is built from TRBV29-1 and TRBJ2-7; possibly TRBD2 for D (5 bases). This CDR3 comprises 14 residues. Germline V gene lookup returns CDR1 SQVTM and CDR2 ANQGSEA. The V end lost 7 bases, the J end lost 2 bases, and 18 bases lay between the germline ends. CDR3: CSALLVWGPYEQYF. In DNA, the CDR3 is TGCAGCGCCTTACTAGTTTGGGGTCCCTACGAGCAGTACTTC.

V is TRBV5-1 and J is TRBJ2-1, with 13 nucleotides matching TRBD2. CDR3 length equals 17 residues. Germline V gene sequence: CDR1 SGHRS, CDR2 YFSETQ. V dropped 4 bases and J dropped 2; count of bases not matched to a gene: 6. The CDR3 region has the DNA TGCGCCAGCAGCCCAGGACTAGCGGGAGTGGCCTACAATGAGCAGTTCTTC. This encodes CASSPGLAGVAYNEQFF.

This chain links TRBV18 with TRBJ2-5; D possibly corresponds to TRBD1 (5 bases). The CDR3 length is 15 residues. The germline gives CDR1 KGHSH, CDR2 LQKENI. V was shortened by 4 bases and J by 4 bases, with 16 bases between the two germline ends. The CDR3: CASSRAGIRLETQYF. As DNA, the CDR3 is TGTGCCAGCTCACGGGCAGGGATACGTCTAGAGACCCAGTACTTC.

The table lists this clonotype with a few counts. V and J are TRBV4-3 and TRBJ2-4, with D maybe TRBD2 (6 bases). Germline CDR1 LGHNA, CDR2 YSLEER. The CDR3 is 17 residues long. V was clipped by 3 bases and J by 0 bases, with 15 bases between them. Here the CDR3 reads CASSQILGGIAKNIQYF. CDR3 DNA: TGCGCCAGCAGCCAGATATTGGGGGGTATAGCCAAAAACATTCAGTACTTC.